These T cell receptor beta chains were read from a single sample in a study of blood T cell repertoires in COVID-19. Repertoires were generated with immunoSEQ multiplex PCR, while TCRdb's copy carries only in-frame clones and drops some. This sample carries roughly 230,000 clones, approximately 82% of them seen once, and the ten largest clones take 8.5% to 10%. The sequenced sample consisted of peripheral blood. These receptor sequences come from a man aged 35-49 years with active or convalescent COVID-19. The CDR3 runs from the conserved cysteine through the conserved F or W. Fields, in order: J gene, D gene, V gene, clone size, CDR3 length, CDR3 DNA, CDR3 protein. A D gene is named only where the DNA matches it firmly. Some rows have no size entry. The others give once, few or many, or a class for an expanded clone.

J: TRBJ2-1
D: NA
V: TRBV11-2
size: NA
length: 14
DNA: TGTGCCAGCAGCCGGCCCCACAGTTTTAGTGAGCAGTTCTTC
CDR3: CASSRPHSFSEQFF

J: TRBJ2-7
D: NA
V: TRBV7-9
size: NA
length: 15
DNA: TGTGCCAGCAGCTTAGCGCGGTTTTCGGACTACGAGCAGTACTTC
CDR3: CASSLARFSDYEQYF

J: TRBJ2-6
D: NA
V: TRBV27
size: NA
length: 16
DNA: TGTGCCAGCAGTCGCCAAGGGGGTGGGGGGGCCAACGTCCTGACTTTC
CDR3: CASSRQGGGGANVLTF

J: TRBJ1-1
D: NA
V: TRBV5-4
size: NA
length: 15
DNA: TGTGCCAGCAGCGATGCCGGGAGGGGGAACACTGAAGCTTTCTTT
CDR3: CASSDAGRGNTEAFF

J: TRBJ2-1
D: TRBD2
V: TRBV5-1
size: once
length: 18
DNA: TGCGCCAGCAGCCCGCCGGGGGCGGGAGGGCCAACGGGGGATGAGCAGTTCTTC
CDR3: CASSPPGAGGPTGDEQFF

J: TRBJ2-1
D: NA
V: TRBV20-1
size: NA
length: 10
DNA: TGCAGTGCTAGACGCGATGAGCAGTTCTTC
CDR3: CSARRDEQFF

J: TRBJ1-5
D: TRBD1
V: TRBV28
size: few
length: 19
DNA: TGTGCCAGCAGTTTAGGGGGGGACAGGGGGCGAAATAGCAATCAGCCCCAGCATTTT
CDR3: CASSLGGDRGRNSNQPQHF

J: TRBJ2-2
D: TRBD2
V: TRBV9
size: few
length: 15
DNA: TGTGCCAGCAGGAAAGGCGGGAGAGGTACCGGGGAGCTGTTTTTT
CDR3: CASRKGGRGTGELFF

J: TRBJ1-4
D: NA
V: TRBV12-3/TRBV12-4
size: NA
length: 13
DNA: TGTGCCAGCGCTAGAAGCCCTAATGAAAAACTGTTTTTT
CDR3: CASARSPNEKLFF

J: TRBJ1-2
D: NA
V: TRBV19
size: few
length: 14
DNA: TGTGCCAGTAGTATGCAGGGGTTTCCGGATGGCTACACCTTC
CDR3: CASSMQGFPDGYTF

J: TRBJ2-1
D: NA
V: TRBV6-5
size: NA
length: 16
DNA: TGTGCCAGCAGTTCGGAAAAGCGGGCAACCTACAATGAGCAGTTCTTC
CDR3: CASSSEKRATYNEQFF

J: TRBJ1-2
D: NA
V: TRBV20-1
size: NA
length: 11
DNA: TGCAGTGCTATGCCAGTCTATGGCTACACCTTC
CDR3: CSAMPVYGYTF

J: TRBJ2-1
D: TRBD2
V: TRBV5-4
size: NA
length: 17
DNA: TGTGCCAGCAGCTCGGGACTAGCGGGAGTGTTTACGAATGAGCAGTTCTTC
CDR3: CASSSGLAGVFTNEQFF

J: TRBJ1-2
D: NA
V: TRBV27
size: NA
length: 15
DNA: TGTGCCAGCAGTCCCAGCCCGACAGGTGTCAGAGGCTACACCTTC
CDR3: CASSPSPTGVRGYTF

J: TRBJ2-2
D: NA
V: TRBV5-4
size: NA
length: 16
DNA: TGTGCCAGCAGCCAGGACTGGTCCGCGAACACCGGGGAGCTGTTTTTT
CDR3: CASSQDWSANTGELFF

J: TRBJ2-7
D: TRBD1
V: TRBV19
size: many
length: 13
DNA: TGTGCCAGTAGTACCCGCAGGGGGTACGAGCAGTACTTC
CDR3: CASSTRRGYEQYF

J: TRBJ2-2
D: NA
V: TRBV25-1
size: once
length: 15
DNA: TGTGCCAGCAGGCAGGGAGGATGGTCCACCGGGGAGCTGTTTTTT
CDR3: CASRQGGWSTGELFF

J: TRBJ2-3
D: NA
V: TRBV5-1
size: NA
length: 14
DNA: TGCGCCAGCAGCTTGGGCGGAAACACAGATACGCAGTATTTT
CDR3: CASSLGGNTDTQYF

J: TRBJ1-1
D: NA
V: TRBV6-5
size: NA
length: 15
DNA: TGTGCCAGCGAGTTCTTGGGAGGGATGAACACTGAAGCTTTCTTT
CDR3: CASEFLGGMNTEAFF

J: TRBJ2-7
D: NA
V: TRBV19
size: NA
length: 13
DNA: TGTGCCAGTAGTGACGGACAGACCTACGAGCAGTACTTC
CDR3: CASSDGQTYEQYF

J: TRBJ2-1
D: NA
V: TRBV7-8
size: NA
length: 13
DNA: TGTGCCAGCAGCTTCGGTCGGGTGAATGAGCAGTTCTTC
CDR3: CASSFGRVNEQFF

J: TRBJ1-1
D: NA
V: TRBV7-2
size: NA
length: 16
DNA: TGTGCCAGCAGCTCAGTCCGGGGGGGGCTGAACACTGAAGCTTTCTTT
CDR3: CASSSVRGGLNTEAFF

J: TRBJ2-5
D: TRBD2
V: TRBV2
size: NA
length: 15
DNA: TGTGCCAGCAGTGAGCGGGGGGGTTATCAAGAGACCCAGTACTTC
CDR3: CASSERGGYQETQYF

J: TRBJ1-6
D: NA
V: TRBV6-2/TRBV6-3
size: few
length: 14
DNA: TGTGCCAGCAGTGAGCGACGGTATAATTCACCCCTCCACTTT
CDR3: CASSERRYNSPLHF

J: TRBJ2-7
D: TRBD1
V: TRBV6-1
size: NA
length: 15
DNA: TGTGCCAGCAGTGAAATAGGGGGCCCGACCTACGAGCAGTACTTC
CDR3: CASSEIGGPTYEQYF

J: TRBJ1-1
D: NA
V: TRBV28
size: few
length: 14
DNA: TGTGCCAGCAGTGTACAAGGGGGATTGGGTGAAGCTTTCTTT
CDR3: CASSVQGGLGEAFF

J: TRBJ1-1
D: NA
V: TRBV7-2
size: NA
length: 15
DNA: TGTGCCAGCAGCCGGCACAGTAACTTGAACACTGAAGCTTTCTTT
CDR3: CASSRHSNLNTEAFF

J: TRBJ2-7
D: TRBD1
V: TRBV6-1
size: NA
length: 16
DNA: TGTGCCAGCAGTGAATCCCCCGGACAGGGGACCTACGAGCAGTACTTC
CDR3: CASSESPGQGTYEQYF

J: TRBJ1-2
D: NA
V: TRBV30
size: NA
length: 12
DNA: TGTGCCTGGAGTGCTCAGGGGAATGGCTACACCTTC
CDR3: CAWSAQGNGYTF

J: TRBJ2-7
D: NA
V: TRBV5-1
size: NA
length: 14
DNA: TGCGCCAGCAGGGGTCAGTCTAGCTCCTACGAGCAGTACTTC
CDR3: CASRGQSSSYEQYF

J: TRBJ2-1
D: TRBD2
V: TRBV19
size: NA
length: 15
DNA: TGTGCCAGTTCCCCTGGCGGGGGGGCCTACAATGAGCAGTTCTTC
CDR3: CASSPGGGAYNEQFF

J: TRBJ2-1
D: TRBD1
V: TRBV6-2/TRBV6-3
size: NA
length: 15
DNA: TGTGCCAGCAGCCCCGCCGGGACAGCGTACAATGAGCAGTTCTTC
CDR3: CASSPAGTAYNEQFF

J: TRBJ1-1
D: NA
V: TRBV30
size: once
length: 13
DNA: TGTGCCTGGGAGGCGGACAGTAACACTGAAGCTTTCTTT
CDR3: CAWEADSNTEAFF

J: TRBJ1-2
D: TRBD1
V: TRBV7-2
size: once
length: 13
DNA: TGTGCCAGCAGCCAGGACAGGGGGCATGGCTACACCTTC
CDR3: CASSQDRGHGYTF

J: TRBJ1-1
D: TRBD1
V: TRBV15
size: NA
length: 15
DNA: TGTGCCACCAGCAGAGCGGACAGGGCTCACACTGAAGCTTTCTTT
CDR3: CATSRADRAHTEAFF

J: TRBJ2-3
D: TRBD2
V: TRBV30
size: NA
length: 17
DNA: TGTGCCTGGAGTCGACTGTATGCGGGAGGGCCCACAGATACGCAGTATTTT
CDR3: CAWSRLYAGGPTDTQYF

J: TRBJ1-6
D: TRBD1
V: TRBV18
size: NA
length: 13
DNA: TGTGCCAGCGTGGACAGGAGTAATTCACCCCTCCACTTT
CDR3: CASVDRSNSPLHF

J: TRBJ2-1
D: TRBD2
V: TRBV5-1
size: NA
length: 15
DNA: TGCGCCAGCAGCTTAGGGCGGGGGGGCCGCAATGAGCAGTTCTTC
CDR3: CASSLGRGGRNEQFF

J: TRBJ2-7
D: NA
V: TRBV6-5
size: NA
length: 14
DNA: TGTGCCAGCATCGAACGGGCAGGGGCCTACGAGCAGTACTTC
CDR3: CASIERAGAYEQYF

J: TRBJ2-3
D: NA
V: TRBV3-1/TRBV3-2
size: NA
length: 14
DNA: TGTGCCAGCAGCCGAGATAATACGAGAGATACGCAGTATTTT
CDR3: CASSRDNTRDTQYF

J: TRBJ1-1
D: TRBD1
V: TRBV25-1
size: NA
length: 17
DNA: TGTGCCAGCAGTGTGAGAGGGGGCTGGCCCTCGAACACTGAAGCTTTCTTT
CDR3: CASSVRGGWPSNTEAFF

J: TRBJ2-7
D: TRBD2
V: TRBV2
size: NA
length: 16
DNA: TGTGCCAGCAGTGCCACGCCGGGGGGTCTAGCTTGCGAGCAGTACTTC
CDR3: CASSATPGGLACEQYF

J: TRBJ2-5
D: NA
V: TRBV6-5
size: NA
length: 14
DNA: TGTGCCAGCAGTTACGAGGCAGGGGAAGAGACCCAGTACTTC
CDR3: CASSYEAGEETQYF

J: TRBJ2-2
D: TRBD1
V: TRBV9
size: few
length: 16
DNA: TGTGCCAGCAGCCCCCGACAGGGGGCAGGAACCGGGGAGCTGTTTTTT
CDR3: CASSPRQGAGTGELFF

J: TRBJ1-6
D: TRBD1
V: TRBV29-1
size: NA
length: 13
DNA: TGCAGCGTTCGCGAGGGGGCTTATTCACCCCTCCACTTT
CDR3: CSVREGAYSPLHF

J: TRBJ2-5
D: NA
V: TRBV7-3
size: NA
length: 14
DNA: TGTGCCAGCAGCTTAACGGATCCTAGCGCGACCCAGTACTTC
CDR3: CASSLTDPSATQYF

J: TRBJ2-3
D: TRBD2
V: TRBV3-1/TRBV3-2
size: NA
length: 14
DNA: TGTGCCAGCAGCCGTGGACTAGCGGAGGGTACGCAGTATTTT
CDR3: CASSRGLAEGTQYF

J: TRBJ2-3
D: NA
V: TRBV2
size: NA
length: 14
DNA: TGTGCCAGCAGTGAAGCGCTGGCAACAAGCGCGCAGTATTTT
CDR3: CASSEALATSAQYF

J: TRBJ1-1
D: TRBD1
V: TRBV6-5
size: NA
length: 13
DNA: TGTGCCAGCAGCCAGGGGGCTCTGGCTGAAGCTTTCTTT
CDR3: CASSQGALAEAFF

J: TRBJ1-2
D: NA
V: TRBV19
size: once
length: 14
DNA: TGTGCCAGTAGGCCGGGACAAAATAACTATGGCTACACCTTC
CDR3: CASRPGQNNYGYTF

J: TRBJ1-6
D: NA
V: TRBV7-2
size: NA
length: 14
DNA: TGTGCCAGCAGCGGTACAGGGAGCAATTCACCCCTCCACTTT
CDR3: CASSGTGSNSPLHF

J: TRBJ2-3
D: TRBD1
V: TRBV7-8
size: NA
length: 17
DNA: TGTGCCAGCAGCTTAGGCCCCGAGGGGGCGGGCACAGATACGCAGTATTTT
CDR3: CASSLGPEGAGTDTQYF

J: TRBJ2-7
D: NA
V: TRBV9
size: NA
length: 15
DNA: TGTGCCAGCAGCGTAGGGCCGGGAGAGGAGTACGAGCAGTACTTC
CDR3: CASSVGPGEEYEQYF

J: TRBJ2-1
D: NA
V: TRBV5-5
size: NA
length: 17
DNA: TGTGCCAGCAGCTATCGTTACCACCAAACGGTAGCGTATGAGCAGTTCTTC
CDR3: CASSYRYHQTVAYEQFF